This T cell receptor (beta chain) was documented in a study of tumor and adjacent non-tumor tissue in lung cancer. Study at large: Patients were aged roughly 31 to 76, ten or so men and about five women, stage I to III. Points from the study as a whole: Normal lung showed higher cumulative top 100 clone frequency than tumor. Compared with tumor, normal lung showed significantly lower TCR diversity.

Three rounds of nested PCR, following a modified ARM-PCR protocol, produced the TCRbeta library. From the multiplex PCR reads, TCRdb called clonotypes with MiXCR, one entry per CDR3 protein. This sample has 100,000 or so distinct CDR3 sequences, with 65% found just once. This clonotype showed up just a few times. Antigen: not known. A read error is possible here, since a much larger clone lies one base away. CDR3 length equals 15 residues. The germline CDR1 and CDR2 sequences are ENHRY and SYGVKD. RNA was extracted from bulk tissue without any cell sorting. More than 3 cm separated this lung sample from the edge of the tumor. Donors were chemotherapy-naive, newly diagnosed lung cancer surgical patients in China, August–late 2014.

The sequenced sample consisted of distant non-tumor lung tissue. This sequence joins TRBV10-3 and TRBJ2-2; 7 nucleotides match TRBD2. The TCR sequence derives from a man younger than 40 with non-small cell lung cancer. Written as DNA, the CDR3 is TGTGCCATCGGTGAGATGGCGGGGGATACCGGGGAGCTGTTTTTT. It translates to CAIGEMAGDTGELFF.